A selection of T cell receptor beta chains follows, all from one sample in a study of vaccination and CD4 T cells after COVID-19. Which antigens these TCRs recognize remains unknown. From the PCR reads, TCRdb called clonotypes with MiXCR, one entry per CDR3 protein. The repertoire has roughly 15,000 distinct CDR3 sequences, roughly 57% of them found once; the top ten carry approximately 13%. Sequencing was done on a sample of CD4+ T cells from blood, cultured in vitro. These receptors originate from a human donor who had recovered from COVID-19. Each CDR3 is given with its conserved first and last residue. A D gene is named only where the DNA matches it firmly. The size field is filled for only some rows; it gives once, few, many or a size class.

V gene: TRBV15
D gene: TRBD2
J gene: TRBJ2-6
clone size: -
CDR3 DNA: TGTGCCACCAGCAGGCCTATCACTAGCGGGAGTATTAGAATGGGTTCTGGGGCCAACGTCCTGACTTTC
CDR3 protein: CATSRPITSGSIRMGSGANVLTF

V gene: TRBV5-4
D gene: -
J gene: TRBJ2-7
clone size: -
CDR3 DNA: TGTGCCAGCAGCTACGACAGTTCCGAGCAGTACTTC
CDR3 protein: CASSYDSSEQYF

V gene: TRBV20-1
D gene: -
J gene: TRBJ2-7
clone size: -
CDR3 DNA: TGCAGTGCTAGCGGCAGGGGCAACTACGAGCAGTACTTC
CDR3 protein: CSASGRGNYEQYF

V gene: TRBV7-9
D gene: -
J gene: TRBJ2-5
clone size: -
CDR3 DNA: TGTGCCAGCACCCTTAGAGAGACCCATTACTTC
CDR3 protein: CASTLRETHYF

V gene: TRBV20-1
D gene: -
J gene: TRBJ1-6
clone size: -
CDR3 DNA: TGCAGTGCTAGAGTTTATCGGGCCAGAGATTCACCCCTCCACTTT
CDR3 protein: CSARVYRARDSPLHF

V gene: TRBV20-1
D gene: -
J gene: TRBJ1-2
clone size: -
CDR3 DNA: TGCAGTGCTAGAGATCTAACCGGGGACGGCTACACCTTC
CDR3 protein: CSARDLTGDGYTF

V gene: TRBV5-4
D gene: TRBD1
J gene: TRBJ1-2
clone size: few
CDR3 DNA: TGTGCCAGCAGCTCGACAGGGGATTATGGCTACACCTTC
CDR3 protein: CASSSTGDYGYTF

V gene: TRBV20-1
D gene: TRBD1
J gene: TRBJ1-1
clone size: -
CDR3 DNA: TGCAGTGCTAGAGTCTGGCAGGGGGGAGACACTGAAGCTTTCTTT
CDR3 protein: CSARVWQGGDTEAFF

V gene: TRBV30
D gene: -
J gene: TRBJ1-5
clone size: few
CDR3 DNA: TGTGCCTGGAGTACCGATAGCAATCAGCCCCAGCATTTT
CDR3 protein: CAWSTDSNQPQHF

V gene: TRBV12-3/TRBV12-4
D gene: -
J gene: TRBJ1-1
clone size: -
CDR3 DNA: TGTGCCAGCAGTTTAATAGTACCCCAAGGGAACACTGAAGCTTTCTTT
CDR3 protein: CASSLIVPQGNTEAFF

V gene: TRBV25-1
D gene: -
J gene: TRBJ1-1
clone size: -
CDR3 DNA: TGTGCCAGCCAGAACAGGGTCTACTCTGAAGCTTTCTTT
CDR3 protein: CASQNRVYSEAFF

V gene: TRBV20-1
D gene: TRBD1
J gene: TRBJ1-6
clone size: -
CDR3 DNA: TGCAGTGCTCCGATCCCGACAGGGGCGACGCGACCCCTCCACTTT
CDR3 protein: CSAPIPTGATRPLHF

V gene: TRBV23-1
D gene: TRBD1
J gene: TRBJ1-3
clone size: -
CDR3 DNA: TGCGCCAGCCGGGACAGGGGGCTTGGAAACACCATATATTTT
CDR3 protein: CASRDRGLGNTIYF

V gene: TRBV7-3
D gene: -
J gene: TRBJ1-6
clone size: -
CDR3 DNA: TGTGCCAGCAGCTTATTGGCAGGAAATTCACCCCTCCACTTT
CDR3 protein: CASSLLAGNSPLHF

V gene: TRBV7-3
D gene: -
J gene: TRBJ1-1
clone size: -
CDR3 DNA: TGTGCCAGCAGCGCATCCAGGGACACTGAAGCTTTCTTT
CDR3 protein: CASSASRDTEAFF

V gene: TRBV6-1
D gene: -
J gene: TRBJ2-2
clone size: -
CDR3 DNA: TGTGCCAGCAGTGAAGTAACCCGGACCGGGGAGCTGTTTTTT
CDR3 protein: CASSEVTRTGELFF

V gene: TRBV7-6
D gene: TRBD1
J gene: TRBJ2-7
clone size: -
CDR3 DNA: TGTGCCAGCAGCGTCGACAGGGTAGGCGAGCAGTACTTC
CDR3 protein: CASSVDRVGEQYF

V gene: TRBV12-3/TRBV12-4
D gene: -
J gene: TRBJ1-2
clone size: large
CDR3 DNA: TGTGCCAGCCACCCGGGGGGAGGGGGCTATGGCTACACCTTC
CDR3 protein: CASHPGGGGYGYTF

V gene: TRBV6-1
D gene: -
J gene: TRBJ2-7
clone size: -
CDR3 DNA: TGTGCCAGCAGAAAACCGGGACTTTACGAGCAGTACTTC
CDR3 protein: CASRKPGLYEQYF

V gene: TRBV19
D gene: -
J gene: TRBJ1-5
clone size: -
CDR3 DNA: TGTGCCAGTAATAACAGGGAGCCCAATCAGCCCCAGCATTTT
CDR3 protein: CASNNREPNQPQHF

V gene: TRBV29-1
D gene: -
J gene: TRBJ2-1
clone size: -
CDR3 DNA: TGCAGCGGGGGGACGGGGTTAAATGAGCAGTTCTTC
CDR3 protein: CSGGTGLNEQFF

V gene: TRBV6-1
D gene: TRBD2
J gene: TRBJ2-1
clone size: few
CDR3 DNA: TGTGCCAGCACACGGACTAGCGGGAGCTACCCTAATGAGCAGTTCTTC
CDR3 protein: CASTRTSGSYPNEQFF

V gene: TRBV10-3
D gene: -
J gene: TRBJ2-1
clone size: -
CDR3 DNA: TGTGCCATCAGTGTCCAGGAGGTTGAGCAGTTCTTC
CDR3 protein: CAISVQEVEQFF

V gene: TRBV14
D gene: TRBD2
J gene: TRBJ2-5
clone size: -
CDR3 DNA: TGTGCCAGCAGCCCCCCGGGACTAGAGGAGACCCAGTACTTC
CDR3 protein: CASSPPGLEETQYF

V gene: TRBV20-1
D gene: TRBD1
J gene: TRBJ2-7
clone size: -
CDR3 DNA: TGCAGTGCTAACCCCGCGGACAGGCTAGCCTACGAGCAGTACTTC
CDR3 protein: CSANPADRLAYEQYF

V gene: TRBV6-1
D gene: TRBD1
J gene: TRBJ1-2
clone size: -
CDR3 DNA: TGTGCCAGCAGTACCCCCGGGACAGTCTTTGGCTACACCTTC
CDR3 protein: CASSTPGTVFGYTF

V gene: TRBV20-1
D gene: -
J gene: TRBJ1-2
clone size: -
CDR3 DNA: TGCAGTGCTAGTACGCCAAACTATGGCTACACCTTC
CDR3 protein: CSASTPNYGYTF

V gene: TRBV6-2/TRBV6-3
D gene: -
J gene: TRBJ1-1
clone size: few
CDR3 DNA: -
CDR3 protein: CASSSSTRTKAFF

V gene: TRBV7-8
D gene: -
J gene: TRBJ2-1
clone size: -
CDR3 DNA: TGTGCCAGCAGCCCTCGAAGGACTTCCAATGAGCAGTTCTTC
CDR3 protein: CASSPRRTSNEQFF

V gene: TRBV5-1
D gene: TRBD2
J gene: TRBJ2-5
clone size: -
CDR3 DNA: TGCGCCAGCAGTCCTGGACTAGTCACAGAGACCCAGTACTTC
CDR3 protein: CASSPGLVTETQYF

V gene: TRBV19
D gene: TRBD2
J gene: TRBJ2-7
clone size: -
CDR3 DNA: TGTGCCAGTAGTATGGGACTAGCGGGAGCCTACGAGCAGTACTTC
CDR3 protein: CASSMGLAGAYEQYF

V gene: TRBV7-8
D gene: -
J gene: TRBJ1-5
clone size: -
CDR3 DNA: TGTGCCAGCAGCTTAAACAGCAACAATCAGCCCCAGCATTTT
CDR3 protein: CASSLNSNNQPQHF

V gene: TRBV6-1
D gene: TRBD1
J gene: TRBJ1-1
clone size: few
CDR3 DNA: TGTGCCAGCATCCGGGACAGCATGAACACTGAAGCTTTCTTT
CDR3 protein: CASIRDSMNTEAFF

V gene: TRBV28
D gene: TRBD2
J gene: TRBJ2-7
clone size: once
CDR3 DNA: TGTGCCAGCCAGACTAGCGGGACCTACGAGCAGTACTTC
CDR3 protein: CASQTSGTYEQYF

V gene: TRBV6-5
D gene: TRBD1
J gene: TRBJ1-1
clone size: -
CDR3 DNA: TGTGCCAGCAGTTACTCGACAGGGTGGAACACTGAAGCTTTCTTT
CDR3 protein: CASSYSTGWNTEAFF